The 22 T cell receptor beta chains in this list originate from one sample, sequenced in a study of CD8+ T cells in alopecia areata. Extraction and reverse transcription of RNA yielded cDNA as the sequencing template. Method: immunoSEQ multiplex PCR; TCRdb's copy keeps in-frame clones and lacks some. The sample has 160,000 or so clones; approximately 59% are singletons. Treatment noted: oral pan-JAK inhibitor, 5-10 mg twice daily. The material sequenced was CD4+ T cells sorted from blood, taken at week 56, from a patient treated with tofacitinib. All receptors derive from a human donor with alopecia areata.

This clone showed up just a few times. The V gene is TRBV30, the J gene TRBJ1-2; D perhaps matches TRBD1 (6 bases). The germline V and J ends were trimmed by 1 base and 10 bases, with 13 bases remaining between them. CDR1 is GTSNPN, CDR2 SVGIG, per germline (reference sequence). This CDR3 has 12 amino acids. The CDR3 nucleotides read TGTGCCTGGAGTGCAGGACAGACTTTCTACACCTTC. It codes for CAWSAGQTFYTF.

This clone has a handful of counts. The chain couples TRBV21-1 to TRBJ2-5. TRBV21-1 is reported as a pseudogene. The CDR3 runs 12 residues. The CDR3 DNA sequence: TGTGCCAGCAGAGGACCTGGGGAGACCCAGTACTTC. It encodes CASRGPGETQYF.

The chain joins TRBV4-1 to TRBJ1-6, with D tentatively TRBD1 (5 bases). Trimming left V 0 bases short and J 10 bases short, with 7 bases between. The CDR3 sequence is 13 residues long. In germline, CDR1 is MGHRA, CDR2 YSYEKL. CDR3 region: CASSQDGGSPLHF. CDR3 nucleotides: TGCGCCAGCAGCCAAGATGGGGGATCACCCCTCCACTTT.

This rearrangement joins TRBV25-1 to TRBJ2-1; 9 bases line up with TRBD1. The germline CDR1 and CDR2 sequences are MGHDK and SYGVNS. The CDR3 totals 16 residues. V lost 4 bases to trimming and J lost 3 bases; unmatched junction nucleotides: 7. The CDR3 nucleotides are TGTGCCAGCAGTGGGGCGGGACAGGGTAACTACAATGAGCAGTTCTTC. This gives the protein CASSGAGQGNYNEQFF.

The chain recombines TRBV19 with TRBJ2-1, with 7 bases matching TRBD1. CDR3 length: 14 residues. Germline V lookup: CDR1 LNHDA, CDR2 SQIVND (reference sequence). The V and J ends lost 1 base and 3 bases, in that order; junction bases with no gene match: 0. In DNA, the CDR3 is TGTGCCAGTAGTATAGGGACAGGCTACAATGAGCAGTTCTTC. Its protein is CASSIGTGYNEQFF.

V usage is TRBV30 and J usage is TRBJ2-5; 8 bases line up with TRBD1. CDR1 and CDR2 (germline): GTSNPN, SVGIG (reference sequence). This CDR3 spans 12 amino acids. The J segment lost 3 bases and the V segment lost 5 bases, leaving 2 bases of the junction unmatched. CDR3 bases: TGTGCCTGGGGACAGGGTGAAGAGACCCAGTACTTC. Encoded protein: CAWGQGEETQYF. The complete variable domain, with remaining parts taken from reference TRBV30 and TRBJ2-5, reads SQTIHQWPATLVQPVGSPLSLECTVEGTSNPNLYWYRQAAGRGLQLLFYSVGIGQISSEVPQNLSASRPQDRQFILSSKKLLLSDSGFYLCAWGQGEETQYFGPGTRLLVL.

This chain connects TRBV7-9 to TRBJ1-2; perhaps TRBD1 as D (5 bases). Per germline, CDR1 SEHNR and CDR2 FQNEAQ (reference sequence). V dropped 2 bases and J dropped 2 bases, with 9 bases sitting between them. The CDR3 spans 14 residues. CDR3 region: CASSLSGDNYGYTF. As DNA, the CDR3 is TGTGCCAGCAGCTTAAGCGGGGACAACTATGGCTACACCTTC.

V and J are TRBV27 and TRBJ2-5; D is perhaps TRBD1 (6 bases). Germline V CDR1 and CDR2: MNHEY, SMNVEV (reference sequence). V was trimmed by 6 bases and J by 5 bases, leaving 16 bases between them. The CDR3 totals 14 residues. The CDR3 loop is CASRRMGAGETQYF. The CDR3 coding sequence is TGTGCCAGCAGGCGAATGGGGGCCGGGGAGACCCAGTACTTC.

The genes are TRBV2 and TRBJ1-2; the D gene is possibly TRBD1 (5 bases). The CDR3 contains 12 residues. V dropped 8 bases and J dropped 3 bases, with 10 bases sitting between them. CDR1 SNHLY and CDR2 FYNNEI come from the germline V gene. CDR3 sequence: CASGPGDYGYTF. In DNA, the CDR3 is TGTGCCAGCGGTCCGGGGGACTATGGCTACACCTTC.

The rearrangement uses TRBV4-1 and TRBJ2-7, with D perhaps TRBD1 (5 bases). This CDR3 region has 15 residues. With 1 base removed from V and 3 bases from J, the gap between germline ends came to 13 bases. The germline V gene encodes CDR1 MGHRA and CDR2 YSYEKL. CDR3: CASSQVQDNRYEQYF. The CDR3 DNA is TGCGCCAGCAGCCAAGTTCAGGACAATCGCTACGAGCAGTACTTC.

The V gene is TRBV20-1, the J gene TRBJ2-5; no firm D call. This CDR3 has 11 residues. Germline assignment: CDR1 DFQATT and CDR2 SNEGSKA (reference sequence). Deletions cut 0 bases from V and 6 bases from J, with 5 bases between. DNA for the CDR3: TGCAGTGCTAGAGATCTAAAGACCCAGTACTTC. Protein sequence: CSARDLKTQYF.

The chain couples TRBV7-9 to TRBJ1-1; 8 bases agree with TRBD1. The CDR3 runs to 14 residues. The ends lost 0 bases at V and 6 bases at J; junction bases unmatched: 3. Per germline, CDR1 SEHNR and CDR2 FQNEAQ (reference sequence). The CDR3 protein is CASSLATGGAEAFF. The CDR3 DNA is TGTGCCAGCAGCTTAGCAACAGGGGGAGCTGAAGCTTTCTTT.

This clone was found a few times. Other DNA sequences in the sample encode the same CDR3. V and J are TRBV29-1 and TRBJ1-1, with D perhaps TRBD1 (6 bases). Looked up from germline, CDR1 is SQVTM and CDR2 is ANQGSEA. V was trimmed by 6 bases and J by 0 bases, leaving 8 bases between them. This CDR3 region has 12 residues. CDR3 loop: CSVQGMNTEAFF. The CDR3 region has the DNA TGCAGCGTACAGGGTATGAACACTGAAGCTTTCTTT.

This sequence joins TRBV11-2 and TRBJ2-1; no definite D call. Germline V gene lookup returns CDR1 SGHAT and CDR2 FQNNGV. The CDR3 length is 15 residues. Trimming removed 5 bases from V and 9 bases from J, with 20 bases in between. The CDR3, as DNA: TGTGCCAGCAGCCCTCGTCGGACCATGTTGGGTGAGCAGTTCTTC. Protein sequence: CASSPRRTMLGEQFF.

The chain uses TRBV29-1 and TRBJ1-6; TRBD1 matches at 7 bases. The CDR3 runs to 13 residues. Germline V lookup: CDR1 SQVTM, CDR2 ANQGSEA. The J segment lost 8 bases and the V segment lost 4 bases, leaving 5 bases of the junction unmatched. The CDR3 reads CSVAQGVDSPLHF. CDR3 DNA: TGCAGCGTTGCCCAGGGGGTTGATTCACCCCTCCACTTT.

The rearrangement joins TRBV5-1 to TRBJ2-2; TRBD2 matches 9 bases. Germline assignment: CDR1 SGHRS and CDR2 YFSETQ. This CDR3 has 14 amino acids. The ends lost 4 bases at V and 7 bases at J; junction bases unmatched: 5. The CDR3 here is CASSRTSAGGELFF. CDR3 DNA sequence: TGCGCCAGCAGCAGGACTAGCGCCGGCGGGGAGCTGTTTTTT.

This rearrangement joins TRBV19 to TRBJ2-5; 11 positions match TRBD1. CDR1 is LNHDA and CDR2 is SQIVND in the germline V gene (reference sequence). The CDR3 loop spans 16 amino acids. The trim removed 5 bases at V and 11 bases at J, leaving 16 bases unmatched. This CDR3 reads CASSGHRTGGFPGQYF. DNA of the CDR3: TGTGCCAGTAGTGGCCATAGGACAGGGGGCTTCCCGGGGCAGTACTTC.

Remarks on this clone: The germline gene is not matched at one end of the junction; a read error may be the cause. CDR3 loop: CSAERAGDGYTF. The CDR3 nucleotides are TGCAGCGCTGAACGGGCAGGGGATGGCTACACCTTC. This sequence joins TRBV29-1 and TRBJ1-2, with D possibly TRBD1 on 6 matching bases. The CDR3 runs to 12 residues. Germline CDR1 SQVTM, CDR2 ANQGSEA.

The J gene is TRBJ1-3, the V gene TRBV19; no definite D call. Trimming cost V 8 bases and J 4 bases, with 9 bases left between them. The CDR3 covers 12 residues. Germline V lookup: CDR1 LNHDA, CDR2 SQIVND (reference sequence). DNA for the CDR3: TGTGCCAGTGGATTGGGAGGAAACACCATATATTTT. It encodes CASGLGGNTIYF.

The chain carries TRBV27 and TRBJ2-7, with D perhaps assigned TRBD1 or TRBD2 (5 bases each). The length of the CDR3 is 13 residues. V was clipped by 7 bases and J by 3 bases, with 13 bases between them. CDR1 is MNHEY, CDR2 SMNVEV, per germline (reference sequence). The CDR3 DNA follows: TGTGCCAGCAAACGGGACGGACGCTACGAGCAGTACTTC. Translation: CASKRDGRYEQYF.

This clone was seen only once. This chain joins TRBV4-1 and TRBJ2-5; D is perhaps TRBD2 (5 bases). This CDR3 has 15 residues. CDR1 MGHRA and CDR2 YSYEKL come from the germline V gene. The V gene lost 0 bases and the J gene lost 2 bases, with 10 bases spanning the gap. Here the CDR3 DNA reads TGCGCCAGCAGCCAAGACGAGCGGCGGCAAGAGACCCAGTACTTC. It is translated as CASSQDERRQETQYF.

The chain carries TRBV29-1 and TRBJ2-5; TRBD1 aligns across 9 bases. From germline, CDR1 is SQVTM and CDR2 ANQGSEA. There are 14 residues in the CDR3. V shed 5 bases, J shed 4 bases, and the junction held 8 bases outside the gene matches. CDR3: CSVTRQGVRETQYF. CDR3 nucleotide sequence: TGCAGCGTTACTCGACAGGGGGTACGAGAGACCCAGTACTTC.